This TCR beta chain was documented in a study of shared clonotypes between healthy human individuals. Study-level results: Approximately 5% was the fraction of naive CD4 clonotypes found shared across a few donors.

Sequencing was at deep level. Data came from immunoSEQ multiplex PCR; TCRdb stores just in-frame clones and leaves some out. The table includes some 680,000 clones, 55% to 85% detected once. The germline V gene encodes CDR1 SGHNT and CDR2 YENEEA. The CDR3 is made up of 15 amino acids. J lost 4 bases, V lost 1 base, and 5 bases had no gene match. In the case of this clone: Its antigen is currently unknown.

It was into CD45RA+ naive and CD45RA-negative memory subsets that the CD4+ cells were split. V gene TRBV11-3 combines with J gene TRBJ2-3; TRBD1 matches 7 bases. Sequenced input: memory CD4+ T cells sorted from blood. Regarding subset: CD45RA-negative fraction. The sequence was obtained from a woman aged 30 to 39 in good health. This CDR3 reads CASSLGRQGADTQYF. The DNA of the CDR3 is TGTGCCAGCAGCTTAGGCCGACAGGGTGCAGATACGCAGTATTTT. The variable domain in full, completed from reference TRBV11-3 and TRBJ2-3, reads EAGVVQSPRYKIIEKKQPVAFWCNPISGHNTLYWYLQNLGQGPELLIRYENEEAVDDSQLPKDRFSAERLKGVDSTLKIQPAELGDSAVYLCASSLGRQGADTQYFGPGTRLTVL.